This passage covers 13 T cell receptor beta chains from one sample sequenced in a study of long-term antiretroviral therapy in people with HIV. Survey level was the resolution at which the v3.0 immunoSEQ assay ran. This table comes from immunoSEQ multiplex PCR, and its TCRdb copy is limited to in-frame clones, with some not included. The sample yields some 16,000 clones, 77% seen once. The specimen was unsorted PBMCs, collected 2.1 years after starting antiretroviral therapy. The receptors originated from a man in his forties or fifties with HIV.

The V call is TRBV18, the J call TRBJ1-1; D remains ambiguous. This CDR3 has 15 residues. Trimming removed 8 bases from V and 3 bases from J, with 19 bases in between. Germline loops: CDR1 KGHSH, CDR2 LQKENI. The CDR3 DNA reads TGTGCCAGCAGACTTAGCACCCAGGCGGACACTGAAGCTTTCTTT. This gives the protein CASRLSTQADTEAFF.

In its sample, this clone was seen a few times. The genes are TRBV5-1 and TRBJ1-4, with 10 positions matching TRBD1. There are 17 residues in the CDR3. Trimming took 5 bases from V and 5 from J; bases not matched to a gene: 12. The V gene's germline CDR1 is SGHRS and CDR2 YFSETQ. The DNA of the CDR3 is TGCGCCAGCAGTCTTGGTGGGACAGGGGTATCCAATGAAAAACTGTTTTTT. Translated, it gives CASSLGGTGVSNEKLFF.

The chain couples TRBV9 to TRBJ2-2; TRBD2 might be the D (5 bases). V was trimmed by 3 bases and J by 0 bases, leaving 6 bases between them. CDR3 length equals 14 residues. CDR1 is SGDLS, CDR2 YYNGEE, per germline. The CDR3 DNA is TGTGCCAGCAGCGCGGGGACGAACACCGGGGAGCTGTTTTTT. It encodes CASSAGTNTGELFF.

The chain recombines TRBV5-1 with TRBJ2-1; 12 bases are a match to TRBD2. The V gene end was trimmed by 4 bases and the J gene end by 6 bases; junction bases not matched to a gene: 11. Per germline, CDR1 SGHRS and CDR2 YFSETQ. CDR3 length: 17 residues. CDR3 bases: TGCGCCAGCAGCCCGAACCTAGCGGGGGGGCCGGTCAATGAGCAGTTCTTC. Translation: CASSPNLAGGPVNEQFF. The complete variable domain, with remaining parts taken from reference TRBV5-1 and TRBJ2-1, reads KAGVTQTPRYLIKTRGQQVTLSCSPISGHRSVSWYQQTPGQGLQFLFEYFSETQRNKGNFPGRFSGRQFSNSRSEMNVSTLELGDSALYLCASSPNLAGGPVNEQFFGPGTRLTVL.

The V gene is TRBV9, the J gene TRBJ2-7; D could derive from TRBD1 or TRBD2 (5 bases each). V lost 0 bases, J lost 2 bases, and 12 bases lay in between. Germline-derived CDR1 and CDR2 are SGDLS and YYNGEE. The CDR3 covers 15 residues. The CDR3 nucleotides are TGTGCCAGCAGCGTAGCCCCGGGGCAGGCCTACGAGCAGTACTTC. This sequence encodes CASSVAPGQAYEQYF.

CDR3 DNA sequence: TGCGCCAGCAGCTTGGGGGCAGGCCCCGGGGAGCTGTTTTTT. Translating gives CASSLGAGPGELFF. The chain couples TRBV5-1 to TRBJ2-2; the D is unclear. The germline gives CDR1 SGHRS, CDR2 YFSETQ. The CDR3 spans 14 residues. The V gene lost 0 bases and the J gene lost 6 bases, with 9 bases spanning the gap.

This clone was seen only once. J is TRBJ1-1 and V is TRBV5-5; D possibly corresponds to TRBD1 (5 bases). V lost 4 bases and J lost 0, with 16 bases in between. This CDR3 region has 16 residues. Germline CDR1 SGHKS, CDR2 YYEKEE (reference sequence). The CDR3 bases are TGTGCCAGCAGCATAGGGACCTCCTTCATGAACACTGAAGCTTTCTTT. Translation: CASSIGTSFMNTEAFF.

The V call is TRBV10-3, the J call TRBJ1-1; tentatively, D is TRBD1 (6 bases). This CDR3 contains 19 residues. CDR1 ENHRY and CDR2 SYGVKD come from the germline V gene. Trimming removed 3 bases at V and 5 bases at J, with 28 bases between. Here the CDR3 reads CAISETPQGQLMGKTEAFF. The CDR3 nucleotides are TGTGCCATCAGTGAAACCCCACAGGGCCAGCTAATGGGGAAAACTGAAGCTTTCTTT.

The chain's CDR3 is CSVDGVSSYNEQFF. The CDR3 nucleotides read TGCAGCGTTGACGGGGTTAGCTCCTACAATGAGCAGTTCTTC. The chain uses TRBV29-1 and TRBJ2-1, with D possibly being TRBD2 (5 bases). Germline V gene data show CDR1 as SQVTM and CDR2 as ANQGSEA. V was shortened by 3 bases and J by 0 bases, with 9 bases between the two germline ends. The CDR3 loop spans 14 amino acids.

This chain joins TRBV19 and TRBJ1-2; D is possibly TRBD1 (6 bases). Germline CDR1 and CDR2: LNHDA and SQIVND (reference sequence). CDR3 length equals 16 residues. V lost 2 bases to trimming and J lost 0 bases, with 13 bases between them. The CDR3, as DNA: TGTGCCAGTAGTATACTCCGACAGGCGGCTAACTATGGCTACACCTTC. Its protein is CASSILRQAANYGYTF.

The table lists this clone with a count of one. The gene calls are TRBV10-3 and TRBJ1-1; no firm D call. Germline CDR1 and CDR2: ENHRY and SYGVKD. V was clipped by 6 bases and J by 2 bases, with 10 bases between them. This CDR3 has 13 residues. The chain's CDR3 is CAIRVMGNTEAFF. The CDR3 DNA reads TGTGCCATCAGGGTTATGGGAAACACTGAAGCTTTCTTT.

V gene TRBV12-5 combines with J gene TRBJ1-1; D perhaps matches TRBD1 (5 bases). Trimming left V 4 bases short and J 0 bases short, with 12 bases between. This CDR3 is built from 15 residues. In germline, CDR1 is LGHNT, CDR2 FRNRAP. This CDR3 is CASGWAATVNTEAFF. The CDR3 DNA follows: TGTGCTAGTGGTTGGGCTGCGACAGTGAACACTGAAGCTTTCTTT. The variable domain in full, completed from reference TRBV12-5 and TRBJ1-1, reads DARVTQTPRHKVTEMGQEVTMRCQPILGHNTVFWYRQTMMQGLELLAYFRNRAPLDDSGMPKDRFSAEMPDATLATLKIQPSEPRDSAVYFCASGWAATVNTEAFFGQGTRLTVV.

The CDR3 DNA reads TGTGCCAGCAGCTTGATCTCCCCCTTTGTCGGGGAGACCCAGTACTTC. As protein: CASSLISPFVGETQYF. V gene TRBV11-2 combines with J gene TRBJ2-5; D is ambiguous. V lost 3 bases, J lost 5 bases, and 19 bases lay in between. Per germline, CDR1 SGHAT and CDR2 FQNNGV. The CDR3 consists of 16 residues.